The next 27 T cell receptor beta chains were all read from a single sample in a study of CD8 T cells in Susac syndrome. An input of roughly 0.5 to 1 ug of RNA was subjected to reverse transcription using random hexamers. TCRdb redid the calling of the immunoSEQ multiplex PCR reads with MiXCR, one entry per CDR3 protein. The repertoire holds around 190,000 distinct CDR3 sequences, with 80% to 95% as singletons. The sample comprised CD4+ T cells from PBMCs. All receptors derive from a human donor in good health.

This chain connects TRBV6-5 to TRBJ1-1, with 12 bases aligning to TRBD1. This CDR3 contains 12 residues. V lost 6 bases and J lost 11; bases outside the gene matches: 4. The germline V gene encodes CDR1 MNHEY and CDR2 SVGAGI. CDR3 sequence: CASRVGQGAAFF. CDR3 nucleotides: TGTGCCAGCAGGGTGGGACAGGGGGCCGCTTTCTTT.

The V gene is TRBV30, the J gene TRBJ1-6; a weak D match, TRBD1 (6 bases). The V gene lost 4 bases and the J gene lost 1 base, with 14 bases spanning the gap. The CDR3 consists of 16 residues. Per germline, CDR1 GTSNPN and CDR2 SVGIG (reference sequence). The CDR3 DNA is TGTGCCTGGATCTCTAGGGGGAAATCCTATAATTCACCCCTCCACTTT. Its translation: CAWISRGKSYNSPLHF.

This clonotype was detected once. This chain joins TRBV27 and TRBJ2-7; 10 nucleotides match TRBD2. From germline, CDR1 is MNHEY and CDR2 SMNVEV (reference sequence). This CDR3 is 15 amino acids long. Trimming cost V 3 bases and J 3 bases; bases outside gene matches: 5. CDR3 coding DNA: TGTGCCAGCAGTTTCAGCAGCGGGGGGGTCTACGAGCAGTACTTC. Translating it yields CASSFSSGGVYEQYF.

This rearrangement joins TRBV9 to TRBJ1-1, with 8 positions matching TRBD1. CDR3 size: 16 residues. Germline V lookup: CDR1 SGDLS, CDR2 YYNGEE. With V trimmed by 3 bases and J by 1 base, 8 bases remained unmatched. DNA of the CDR3: TGTGCCAGCAGCGCCCATCTCGGGACAGGGAACACTGAAGCTTTCTTT. As protein: CASSAHLGTGNTEAFF. The complete variable domain, with remaining parts taken from reference TRBV9 and TRBJ1-1, reads DSGVTQTPKHLITATGQRVTLRCSPRSGDLSVYWYQQSLDQGLQFLIQYYNGEERAKGNILERFSAQQFPDLHSELNLSSLELGDSALYFCASSAHLGTGNTEAFFGQGTRLTVV.

The V and J genes are TRBV29-1 and TRBJ2-1; D might be TRBD2 (7 bases). The CDR3 consists of 15 residues. V was clipped by 7 bases and J by 1 base, with 17 bases between them. Germline CDR1 SQVTM, CDR2 ANQGSEA. As DNA, the CDR3 is TGCAGCGGAGCCGGGGGAGGGGGTTCCTACAATGAGCAGTTCTTC. Protein sequence: CSGAGGGGSYNEQFF.

J is TRBJ2-7 and V is TRBV3-1; 11 positions match TRBD1. CDR3 length equals 15 residues. J was trimmed by 6 bases and V by 5 bases; bases with no gene match: 9. Germline V gives CDR1 LGHDT, CDR2 YNNKEL (reference sequence). For the CDR3, the DNA is TGTGCCAGCAGCGAGGACAGGGGGCGCTCATCCGAGCAGTACTTC. It codes for CASSEDRGRSSEQYF.

The chain has TRBV7-8 and TRBJ2-6, with 8 bases lining up with TRBD1. V lost 2 bases, J lost 1 base, and 7 bases stayed unmatched. CDR3 length equals 18 residues. The germline V gene encodes CDR1 SGHVS and CDR2 FQNEAQ. The CDR3 reads CASSLTRQGRSGANVLTF. Here the CDR3 DNA reads TGTGCCAGCAGCTTAACGAGACAGGGGCGGTCTGGGGCCAACGTCCTGACTTTC.

The rearrangement uses TRBV7-2 and TRBJ2-1, with 9 nucleotides matching TRBD1. The V gene end was trimmed by 1 base and the J gene end by 4 bases; junction bases not matched to a gene: 5. The germline gives CDR1 SGHTA, CDR2 FQGNSA. The CDR3 is 16 amino acids. The CDR3 DNA sequence: TGTGCCAGCAGCTTAGATGGGACAGGGTCATACAATGAGCAGTTCTTC. The encoded protein is CASSLDGTGSYNEQFF.

This chain links TRBV29-1 with TRBJ1-2; 8 bases align to TRBD1. Trimming at V came to 6 bases and at J to 4 bases, leaving 10 bases not matched to a gene. Germline V gene data show CDR1 as SQVTM and CDR2 as ANQGSEA. The CDR3 sequence is 14 residues long. This CDR3 reads CSVRWTGTSYGYTF. The CDR3, as DNA: TGCAGCGTCCGCTGGACAGGGACATCCTATGGCTACACCTTC. The variable domain in full, completed from reference TRBV29-1 and TRBJ1-2, reads SAVISQKPSRDICQRGTSLTIQCQVDSQVTMMFWYRQQPGQSLTLIATANQGSEATYESGFVIDKFPISRPNLTFSTLTVSNMSPEDSSIYLCSVRWTGTSYGYTFGSGTRLTVV.

J is TRBJ1-2 and V is TRBV4-2; D perhaps matches TRBD1 (5 bases). Germline values: CDR1 LGHNA, CDR2 YNFKEQ. CDR3 length: 13 amino acids. Trimming stripped 1 base from V and 3 bases from J, with 6 bases between. CDR3 DNA sequence: TGTGCCAGCAGCCAAGGGGACGACTATGGCTACACCTTC. Its translation is CASSQGDDYGYTF.

This clonotype was seen once. As DNA, the CDR3 is TGTGCCAGTAGTTTCCATGACAGAGCGTCTGGAAACACCATATATTTT. Protein product: CASSFHDRASGNTIYF. V usage is TRBV19 and J usage is TRBJ1-3; D might be TRBD1 (5 bases). V was shortened by 5 bases and J by 1 base, with 15 bases between the two germline ends. Per germline, CDR1 LNHDA and CDR2 SQIVND (reference sequence). The CDR3 is 16 residues long. Looking up the rest from reference TRBV19 and TRBJ1-3 gives the full variable domain: DGGITQSPKYLFRKEGQNVTLSCEQNLNHDAMYWYRQDPGQGLRLIYYSQIVNDFQKGDIAEGYSVSREKKESFPLTVTSAQKNPTAFYLCASSFHDRASGNTIYFGEGSWLTVV.

The chain links TRBV29-1 to TRBJ1-2; a possible D gene is TRBD1 (6 bases). Per the germline V gene, CDR1 is SQVTM and CDR2 is ANQGSEA. Deletions cut 4 bases from V and 8 bases from J, with 11 bases between. The CDR3 has 11 amino acids. Here the CDR3 reads CSVGGGRGYTF. CDR3 nucleotide sequence: TGCAGCGTTGGAGGGGGTAGAGGCTACACCTTC.

The CDR3 DNA sequence: TGTGCCAGCAGTTCGCAGGCAGGGGGGTACGAGCAGTACTTC. As protein: CASSSQAGGYEQYF. The J gene is TRBJ2-7, the V gene TRBV6-6; tentative D call: TRBD1 (7 bases). Germline CDR1 and CDR2: MNHNY and SVGAGI (reference sequence). Trimming pared 4 bases from V and 4 bases from J, leaving 14 bases between. The CDR3 runs 14 residues.

The genes are TRBV29-1 and TRBJ2-3, with D tentatively TRBD2 (6 bases). V lost 6 bases, J lost 1 base, and 11 bases lay in between. CDR1 and CDR2 (germline): SQVTM, ANQGSEA. The CDR3 sequence is 13 residues long. CDR3 sequence reads: CSVERGGTDTQYF. The CDR3 DNA follows: TGCAGCGTCGAGCGCGGGGGCACAGATACGCAGTATTTT.

The chain employs TRBV2 and TRBJ1-3, with D possibly being TRBD1 (5 bases). Germline V gives CDR1 SNHLY, CDR2 FYNNEI. Trimming shortened V by 6 bases and J by 0 bases, and 15 bases separated the two germline ends. CDR3 length: 16 amino acids. Written as DNA, the CDR3 is TGTGCCAGCAGGGCCACCTCGACAGTCTCTGGAAACACCATATATTTT. Its translation: CASRATSTVSGNTIYF.

This clonotype was observed once. V usage is TRBV12-3 or TRBV12-4 and J usage is TRBJ1-1, with D maybe TRBD1 (5 bases). The CDR3 has 15 residues. The V end was cut by 2 bases, the J end by 7 bases, with 17 bases between. Written as DNA, the CDR3 is TGTGCCAGCAGTTTATCGGCAGGGAAGAGGAATGAAGCTTTCTTT. Translation: CASSLSAGKRNEAFF.

V and J are TRBV11-3 and TRBJ2-1; 12 nucleotides align to TRBD2. The CDR3 runs to 15 residues. The V gene end was trimmed by 5 bases and the J gene end by 6 bases; junction bases not matched to a gene: 5. The germline gives CDR1 SGHNT, CDR2 YENEEA. This chain's CDR3 is CASSQTSGGVNEQFF. In nucleotides, the CDR3 is TGTGCCAGCAGCCAGACTAGCGGGGGAGTCAATGAGCAGTTCTTC.

This CDR3 reads CASNPRGNYGYTF. The CDR3 DNA is TGTGCCAGCAATCCTAGGGGGAACTATGGCTACACCTTC. The chain uses TRBV5-6 and TRBJ1-2, with D tentatively TRBD1 (6 bases). Germline V CDR1 and CDR2: SGHDT, YYEEEE. The V gene lost 6 bases and the J gene lost 2 bases, with 11 bases spanning the gap. The CDR3 is 13 residues long.

The CDR3 DNA is TGCAGCGCCCGGGACGGGGGCAATCAGCCCCAGCATTTT. It specifies CSARDGGNQPQHF. This chain links TRBV29-1 with TRBJ1-5, with D maybe TRBD1 (5 bases). Trimming cost V 7 bases and J 2 bases, with 12 bases left between them. The germline gives CDR1 SQVTM, CDR2 ANQGSEA. The CDR3 has 13 amino acids.

V gene TRBV23-1 combines with J gene TRBJ1-1; D gene ambiguous. TRBV23-1 is filed as an ORF, its function uncertain. The CDR3 has 13 amino acids. V lost 6 bases and J 3 bases, leaving 11 bases between the germline ends. DNA for the CDR3: TGCGCCAGCAGGCCGGGTGGGGACACTGAAGCTTTCTTT. It encodes CASRPGGDTEAFF.

The chain employs TRBV7-2 and TRBJ1-6; 8 bases are shared with TRBD1. The CDR3 has 15 residues. Looked up from germline, CDR1 is SGHTA and CDR2 is FQGNSA. V gave up 1 base and J gave up 8 bases; unmatched junction bases: 4. CDR3 nucleotide sequence: TGTGCCAGCAGCTTAGTTCAGGGGGCCGATTCACCCCTCCACTTT. Residues: CASSLVQGADSPLHF.

The chain recombines TRBV20-1 with TRBJ2-3; weak D call: TRBD2 (6 bases). Trimming left V 6 bases short and J 1 base short, with 11 bases between. The length of the CDR3 is 13 residues. The germline gives CDR1 DFQATT, CDR2 SNEGSKA (reference sequence). CDR3 coding DNA: TGCAGTGCGGAGGGAGCTCGCACAGATACGCAGTATTTT. It encodes CSAEGARTDTQYF.

The V call is TRBV3-1, the J call TRBJ1-1, with 9 bases fitting TRBD1. CDR3 size: 15 residues. Trimming at V came to 3 bases and at J to 8 bases, leaving 10 bases not matched to a gene. Germline loops: CDR1 LGHDT, CDR2 YNNKEL (reference sequence). The CDR3 bases are TGTGCCAGCAGCCACTGGGGACAGGGTAAAGGGGAAGCTTTCTTT. Its protein product is CASSHWGQGKGEAFF.

This chain joins TRBV20-1 and TRBJ1-1; the D gene is possibly TRBD1 (6 bases). Germline V gene data show CDR1 as DFQATT and CDR2 as SNEGSKA (reference sequence). Trimming stripped 0 bases from V and 1 base from J, with 9 bases between. The CDR3 loop spans 14 amino acids. The CDR3 region is CSARDQGRNTEAFF. In DNA, the CDR3 is TGCAGTGCTAGAGACCAGGGGAGGAACACTGAAGCTTTCTTT.

The chain couples TRBV6-1 to TRBJ1-5; D possibly corresponds to TRBD1 (6 bases). Trimming removed 4 bases at V and 9 bases at J, with 25 bases between. The CDR3 has 17 residues. CDR1 is MNHNS, CDR2 SASEGT, per germline. The CDR3 loop is CASSGPTGGRVLRPQHF. CDR3 DNA: TGTGCCAGCAGTGGACCGACAGGTGGGAGAGTCTTAAGGCCCCAGCATTTT.

This clonotype was seen just once. DNA for the CDR3: TGTGCCAGCAGCTTAGTTGGACGGACGGCCACTGAAGCTTTCTTT. Protein product: CASSLVGRTATEAFF. The chain uses TRBV7-2 and TRBJ1-1; no firm D call. V lost 1 base and J 4 bases, leaving 13 bases between the germline ends. Germline lookup yields CDR1 SGHTA and CDR2 FQGNSA. The CDR3 covers 15 residues.

Only a few counts were recorded for this clonotype. The rearrangement joins TRBV7-2 to TRBJ1-1, with D hard to call. Looked up from germline, CDR1 is SGHTA and CDR2 is FQGNSA. The CDR3 has 13 amino acids. Between the trimmed V and J ends, which lost 1 base and 4 bases, there was a span of 7 bases. The CDR3 DNA reads as TGTGCCAGCAGCTTAGGACCGAGCACTGAAGCTTTCTTT. It is translated as CASSLGPSTEAFF.